This T cell receptor beta chain was documented in a study of cytomegalovirus exposure and HLA in healthy donors. CDR1 and CDR2 (germline): SGHRS, YFSETQ. This CDR3 has 16 amino acids. Germline trimming cut 3 bases from V and 4 bases from J; bases unmatched to any gene: 6. The study ran its PCR with 60 Vbeta and 13 Jbeta primers. TCRdb's table, derived via immunoSEQ multiplex PCR, lists solely in-frame clones and lacks some. Of around 150,000 clones in the sample, 80% to 90% were seen once. The TCR sequence derives from a man aged 18 to 30 in good health and CMV-seropositive. The rearrangement joins TRBV5-1 to TRBJ1-6; 8 bases are a match to TRBD1. Sequencing used PBMCs. The CDR3 DNA sequence: TGCGCCAGCAGCTGGTGGGGACAGGATTATAATTCACCCCTCCACTTT. Amino acid sequence: CASSWWGQDYNSPLHF.